This T cell receptor (beta chain) is drawn from a study of cytotoxic CD8 clonotypes in ibrutinib-treated CLL. Study information: Of a cohort that held some eleven relapsed/refractory and roughly 14 treatment-naive patients, about 18 were IGHV unmutated. Around 25 partial and 2 complete responses; at median 68 months, about 14 remitted, approximately 12 progressed.

Study-wide findings and caveats: Clonality rose at ibrutinib response, held steady in sustained remission, and fell toward baseline at progression.

The CDR3 extends over 14 amino acids. Germline lookup yields CDR1 MDHEN and CDR2 SYDVKM. Trimming removed 4 bases at V and 8 bases at J, with 17 bases between. Profiling relied on immunoSEQ multiplex PCR, and the TCRdb table lists in-frame clones only, not all of them. The sample holds roughly 250,000 clones, 70% seen once. A word on this clone: What it binds is not known.

J is TRBJ1-2 and V is TRBV28, with TRBD1 as a possible D gene (6 bases). The sample was PBMCs, taken after 24 months of ibrutinib treatment. This TCR derives from a human donor with chronic lymphocytic leukemia. CDR3 protein: CASSSTGLTSGYTF. The DNA of the CDR3 is TGTGCCAGCAGTTCTACAGGGCTAACAAGCGGCTACACCTTC.